Following are 24 T cell receptor beta chains from one sample sequenced in a study of low-dose radiotherapy and immunotherapy resistance in tumors. Described time point: after trial treatment. Treatment of the sample: LDRT plus nivolumab, ipilimumab, low-dose cyclophosphamide and aspirin (RACIN trial). Primers targeting TRAV and TRBV primed first-strand cDNA, covering alpha and beta chains. The authors amplified TCRs for approximately 20 PCR cycles with a constant-region primer and a V-primer adapter. MiXCR, applied by TCRdb to the reads, yields one record per CDR3 protein. The data show about 35,000 distinct CDR3 sequences, less than 25% seen once. The starting material was PBMCs, obtained after low-dose radiotherapy plus immunotherapy. The receptor source for this set is a female donor with ovarian cancer.

This clonotype is medium-sized by share. The chain combines TRBV28 with TRBJ1-3; 7 nucleotides align to TRBD1. V gave up 10 bases and J gave up 5 bases; unmatched junction bases: 8. CDR1 MDHEN and CDR2 SYDVKM come from the germline V gene. The CDR3 sequence is 13 residues long. The CDR3 DNA is TGTGCCACCCATAAACAGGGGCGAAACACCATATATTTT. This encodes CATHKQGRNTIYF.

This clonotype was seen repeatedly, ten times or more. The rearrangement links TRBV18 to TRBJ1-5; 8 nucleotides align to TRBD1. Trimming took 2 bases from V and 6 from J; bases not matched to a gene: 6. The CDR3 runs to 15 residues. Germline CDR1 KGHSH, CDR2 LQKENI. CDR3 residues: CASSPGQGAPQPQHF. As DNA, the CDR3 is TGTGCCAGCTCACCAGGGCAGGGGGCCCCTCAGCCCCAGCATTTT.

Details on this clonotype: This likely stems from a read error, as it lies one base from a far larger clone. The chain joins TRBV28 to TRBJ2-5; 9 bases line up with TRBD2. Germline CDR1 reads MDHEN; CDR2 reads SYDVKM. CDR3 length: 15 amino acids. J was trimmed by 2 bases and V by 5 bases; bases with no gene match: 6. The CDR3 DNA follows: TGTGCCAGCAGTCCCAGCGGGGGGTGGCAAGAGACCCAGTACTTC. Residues: CASSPSGGWQETQYF.

This clonotype showed up many times. CDR3 nucleotide sequence: TGTGCCTTGGGGAGGGGGGCCGGGGATGAGCAGTTCTTC. Protein: CALGRGAGDEQFF. The chain combines TRBV30 with TRBJ2-1, with D perhaps TRBD2 (7 bases). V shed 7 bases and J shed 8 bases, with 18 bases lying between them. The germline CDR1 and CDR2 sequences are GTSNPN and SVGIG (reference sequence). The CDR3 loop spans 13 amino acids.

This clonotype was seen ten or more times. V is TRBV6-5 and J is TRBJ2-4; 7 bases are a match to TRBD1. CDR3 length: 15 residues. CDR1 MNHEY and CDR2 SVGAGI come from the germline V gene. Germline trimming cut 7 bases from V and 8 bases from J; bases unmatched to any gene: 14. Here the CDR3 reads CASNGWDRGSDIQYF. CDR3 DNA sequence: TGTGCCAGCAATGGGTGGGACAGAGGATCCGACATTCAGTACTTC.

CDR3 bases: TGTGCCAGCAGTTCCCGGACAGGATTTAATTCACCCCTCCACTTT. It translates to CASSSRTGFNSPLHF. J is TRBJ1-6 and V is TRBV12-3 or TRBV12-4; 7 bases are a match to TRBD1. CDR3 length: 15 residues. Trimming removed 4 bases from V and 6 bases from J; junction bases left unmatched: 6.

Comment on this clonotype: A far larger clone is one base from this, pointing to a likely read error. The V and J genes are TRBV6-1 and TRBJ2-1; D gene ambiguous. The CDR3 totals 11 residues. Trimming cost V 3 bases and J 10 bases, with 7 bases left between them. Germline assignment: CDR1 MNHNS and CDR2 SASEGT. This CDR3 is CASSDAYEQFF. CDR3 in DNA: TGTGCCAGCAGTGACGCCTACGAGCAGTTCTTC.

This clonotype was picked up many times. The J gene is TRBJ1-5, the V gene TRBV19; 9 nucleotides align to TRBD1. J gave up 7 bases and V 6 bases, and 10 bases lay outside the gene matches. Germline V gene data show CDR1 as LNHDA and CDR2 as SQIVND (reference sequence). The CDR3 runs to 15 residues. CDR3 in DNA: TGTGCCAGTAGCCCCGAGGGGACAGGGAGCCAGCCCCAGCATTTT. Residues: CASSPEGTGSQPQHF. Together with reference TRBV19 and TRBJ1-5, the CDR3 gives the full variable domain: DGGITQSPKYLFRKEGQNVTLSCEQNLNHDAMYWYRQDPGQGLRLIYYSQIVNDFQKGDIAEGYSVSREKKESFPLTVTSAQKNPTAFYLCASSPEGTGSQPQHFGDGTRLSIL.

Only one count was recorded for this clonotype. With a far larger clone one base away, a read error is the likely cause. The rearrangement uses TRBV3-1 and TRBJ2-1; TRBD2 might be the D (6 bases). Per the germline V gene, CDR1 is LGHDT and CDR2 is YNNKEL (reference sequence). CDR3 size: 16 residues. The CDR3, as DNA: TGTGCCAGCAGCTTGGCCCGGATAGCGGAGTACAATGAGCAGTTATTC. Its protein is CASSLARIAEYNEQLF.

J is TRBJ2-7 and V is TRBV29-1; no firm D call. Germline V lookup: CDR1 SQVTM, CDR2 ANQGSEA. The V gene lost 1 base and the J gene lost 1 base, with 11 bases spanning the gap. The length of the CDR3 is 14 residues. The CDR3 loop is CSVEGSGSSYEQYF. The DNA of the CDR3 is TGCAGCGTTGAAGGTTCGGGCAGTTCCTACGAGCAGTACTTC.

This clonotype was observed at least ten times. V is TRBV29-1 and J is TRBJ1-1; D perhaps matches TRBD1 (5 bases). Deletions cut 4 bases from V and 3 bases from J, with 12 bases between. Germline V gene sequence: CDR1 SQVTM, CDR2 ANQGSEA. This CDR3 region has 13 residues. As DNA, the CDR3 is TGCAGCGTTGCGGAGGGGAGGCACACTGAAGCTTTCTTT. It codes for CSVAEGRHTEAFF.

The table lists this clonotype with many counts. The rearrangement uses TRBV6-6 and TRBJ2-2, with no clear D. CDR3 length: 13 residues. CDR1 MNHNY and CDR2 SVGAGI come from the germline V gene (reference sequence). V lost 3 bases and J 6 bases, leaving 8 bases between the germline ends. The CDR3 coding sequence is TGTGCCAGCAGTTATTCCGTATCCGGGGAGCTGTTTTTT. Protein: CASSYSVSGELFF.

This clonotype was counted at least ten times. The chain uses TRBV12-5 and TRBJ2-5; D unclear. Trimming pared 6 bases from V and 5 bases from J, leaving 16 bases between. The CDR3 consists of 14 residues. CDR1 and CDR2 (germline): LGHNT, FRNRAP. In nucleotides, the CDR3 is TGTGCTAGTGGCTCGCGACCTCTCCTGGAGACCCAGTACTTC. This translates into CASGSRPLLETQYF. Filled out from reference TRBV12-5 and TRBJ2-5, the complete variable domain reads DARVTQTPRHKVTEMGQEVTMRCQPILGHNTVFWYRQTMMQGLELLAYFRNRAPLDDSGMPKDRFSAEMPDATLATLKIQPSEPRDSAVYFCASGSRPLLETQYFGPGTRLLVL.

The sample holds many counts of this clonotype. The chain is built from TRBV27 and TRBJ2-5; D is perhaps TRBD2 (6 bases). V was trimmed by 5 bases and J by 5 bases, leaving 15 bases between them. CDR1 is MNHEY, CDR2 SMNVEV, per germline (reference sequence). The CDR3 is 14 residues long. The CDR3 sequence is CASSPRLGGETQYF. In DNA, the CDR3 is TGTGCCAGCAGTCCTCGGCTTGGGGGGGAGACCCAGTACTTC.

This clonotype was seen ten or more times. The V and J genes are TRBV2 and TRBJ2-7; unclear D gene. Germline V CDR1 and CDR2: SNHLY, FYNNEI. The CDR3 spans 14 residues. V was clipped by 3 bases and J by 2 bases, with 11 bases between them. The CDR3 reads CASSDPGAAYEQYF. Here the CDR3 DNA reads TGTGCCAGCAGTGACCCCGGTGCCGCCTACGAGCAGTACTTC. The whole variable domain, filled in from reference TRBV2 and TRBJ2-7, reads EPEVTQTPSHQVTQMGQEVILRCVPISNHLYFYWYRQILGQKVEFLVSFYNNEISEKSEIFDDQFSVERPDGSNFTLKIRSTKLEDSAMYFCASSDPGAAYEQYFGPGTRLTVT.

The rearrangement links TRBV19 to TRBJ1-2; D call uncertain. Deletions cut 2 bases from V and 8 bases from J, with 9 bases between. The CDR3 has 12 residues. Germline V CDR1 and CDR2: LNHDA, SQIVND (reference sequence). CDR3 bases: TGTGCCAGTAGTATACAGGCCACGGGCTACACCTTC. This gives the protein CASSIQATGYTF.

This clonotype was recorded many times. The chain is built from TRBV15 and TRBJ1-4; D not resolved. Germline values: CDR1 LNHNV, CDR2 YYDKDF (reference sequence). V lost 4 bases and J lost 0, with 12 bases in between. This CDR3 comprises 16 residues. This chain's CDR3 is CATSTSRRATNEKLFF. CDR3 nucleotides: TGTGCCACCAGCACTTCTAGAAGGGCAACTAATGAAAAACTGTTTTTT. Full variable domain (outside the CDR3, taken from reference TRBV15 and TRBJ1-4): DAMVIQNPRYQVTQFGKPVTLSCSQTLNHNVMYWYQQKSSQAPKLLFHYYDKDFNNEADTPDNFQSRRPNTSFCFLDIRSPGLGDTAMYLCATSTSRRATNEKLFFGSGTQLSVL.

This clonotype was seen a single time. A far larger clone is one base from this, pointing to a likely read error. The chain has TRBV2 and TRBJ2-7, with 8 bases that match TRBD1. The germline V gene encodes CDR1 SNHLY and CDR2 FYNNEI. This CDR3 contains 12 residues. V was clipped by 10 bases and J by 2 bases; unmatched bases: 4. The CDR3 DNA is TGTGCCACACAGGGGGAGACCTACGAGCAGTACTTC. Its protein product is CATQGETYEQYF.

This clonotype is termed large. The chain employs TRBV12-5 and TRBJ2-1, with unresolved D. Trimming shortened V by 0 bases and J by 8 bases, and 5 bases separated the two germline ends. From germline, CDR1 is LGHNT and CDR2 FRNRAP. The CDR3 is 12 residues long. CDR3 region: CASGLVLDEQFF. The DNA of the CDR3 is TGTGCTAGTGGTTTGGTACTCGATGAGCAGTTCTTC.

This clonotype was found a few times. The genes are TRBV12-3 or TRBV12-4 and TRBJ2-1; weak D call: TRBD2 (5 bases). There are 13 residues in the CDR3. Deletions cut 5 bases from V and 9 bases from J, with 14 bases between. CDR3: CASSGQIEGEQFF. CDR3 sequence (DNA): TGTGCCAGCAGTGGCCAAATTGAGGGTGAGCAGTTCTTC.

This clonotype came up many times. This sequence joins TRBV20-1 and TRBJ1-6, with D unclear. The CDR3 runs 12 residues. CDR1 DFQATT and CDR2 SNEGSKA come from the germline V gene (reference sequence). V lost 0 bases to trimming and J lost 12 bases, with 9 bases between them. CDR3 DNA sequence: TGCAGTGCTAGAGATGGGAAAAAACCCCTCCACTTT. Protein: CSARDGKKPLHF.

In its sample, this clonotype was seen many times. V gene TRBV5-1 combines with J gene TRBJ2-3, with 8 bases matching TRBD2. The germline V gene has CDR1 SGHRS and CDR2 YFSETQ. V lost 4 bases, J lost 4 bases, and 8 bases stayed unmatched. CDR3 size: 15 residues. The CDR3 region has the DNA TGCGCCAGCAGCATACAGCCGGGACTAGCAGATACGCAGTATTTT. It translates to CASSIQPGLADTQYF.

This clonotype was detected many times. This chain uses TRBV18 with TRBJ2-5; unclear D gene. Trimming cost V 2 bases and J 5 bases, with 9 bases left between them. CDR1 and CDR2 (germline): KGHSH, LQKENI. The CDR3 loop spans 13 amino acids. CDR3 DNA sequence: TGTGCCAGCTCACCAGGGCTGGGGGAGACCCAGTACTTC. Encoded protein: CASSPGLGETQYF.

V and J are TRBV7-9 and TRBJ1-2, with 9 bases fitting TRBD1. Germline V CDR1 and CDR2: SEHNR, FQNEAQ (reference sequence). The CDR3 is 14 amino acids. After removal of 8 bases from V and 7 bases from J, the junction contained 11 bases not matched to a gene. CDR3: CASVSVLGQGGYTF. The CDR3 region has the DNA TGTGCCAGCGTCTCTGTGCTGGGACAGGGTGGCTACACCTTC.